This T cell receptor beta chain was identified during a study of T cells in Graves' hyperthyroidism and ophthalmopathy. There are a few counts of this clonotype. Amplification of TCR beta CDR3 regions used RNA as the template. Primed by the HTBI set, a first-round RT-PCR was run on the TCR CDR3. TCRdb fed the multiplex PCR reads into MiXCR, producing one record per CDR3 protein. The table shows hundreds of thousands of distinct CDR3 sequences, with about 15% occurring only once. Trimming removed 5 bases from V and 1 base from J, with 8 bases in between. CDR1 and CDR2 from the germline V gene are DFQATT and SNEGSKA (reference sequence). This CDR3 is built from 12 residues.

Sequencing was carried out using blood. The chain combines TRBV20-1 with TRBJ1-1, with unresolved D. The sequence was collected from a woman in her 40s with Graves' ophthalmopathy. CDR3 residues: CSACSSNTEAFF. The CDR3 DNA is TGCAGTGCTTGCTCCTCGAACACTGAAGCTTTCTTT.